The entry that follows covers one T cell receptor (beta chain) sequence. The antigen remains unidentified. The record originates from a study of a mutant IDH1 vaccine in newly diagnosed glioma. Time point meaning: week 47, end of study. Each vaccine dose was 300 ug of mutant IDH1 20-mer peptide, with topical imiquimod. Germline assignment: CDR1 WSHSY and CDR2 SAAADI. V was shortened by 3 bases and J by 6 bases, with 15 bases between the two germline ends. The CDR3 covers 14 residues. The repertoire was sequenced with immunoSEQ multiplex PCR; TCRdb's copy has only in-frame clones and lacks some. The sample records around 53,000 clones, about 88% being singletons.

V is TRBV10-2 and J is TRBJ2-7, with a possible D match to TRBD2 (6 bases). This clonotype originated in a woman aged 25-40 years with glioma. Some clones in this sample may be carry-over from other donors' samples. The sequencing here drew on PBMCs, taken from a glioma patient whose treatment included an IDH1 peptide vaccine. CDR3 sequence reads: CASSEWGRPSEQYF. CDR3 sequence (DNA): TGCGCCAGCAGTGAATGGGGGAGGCCCAGCGAGCAGTACTTC.